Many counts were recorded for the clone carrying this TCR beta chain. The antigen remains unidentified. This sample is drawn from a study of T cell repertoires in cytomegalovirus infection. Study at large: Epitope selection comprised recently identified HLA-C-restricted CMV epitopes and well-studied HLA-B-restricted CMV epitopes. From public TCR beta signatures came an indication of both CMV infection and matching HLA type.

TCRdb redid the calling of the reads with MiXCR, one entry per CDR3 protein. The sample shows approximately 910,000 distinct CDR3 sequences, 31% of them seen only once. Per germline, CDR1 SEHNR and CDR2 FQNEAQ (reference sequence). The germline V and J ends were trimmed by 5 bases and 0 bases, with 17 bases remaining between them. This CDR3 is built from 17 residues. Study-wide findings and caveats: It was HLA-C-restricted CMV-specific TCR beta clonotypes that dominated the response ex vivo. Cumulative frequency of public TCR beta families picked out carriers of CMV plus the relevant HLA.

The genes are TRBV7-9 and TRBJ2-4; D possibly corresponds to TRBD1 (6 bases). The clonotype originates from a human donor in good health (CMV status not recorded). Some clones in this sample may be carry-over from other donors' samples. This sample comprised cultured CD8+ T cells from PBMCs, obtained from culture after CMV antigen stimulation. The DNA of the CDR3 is TGTGCCAGCAGCCGGGTGCAGGGGCATCTAGCCAAAAACATTCAGTACTTC. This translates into CASSRVQGHLAKNIQYF.